The 28 T cell receptor beta chains in this list originate from one sample, sequenced in a study of T cells in Graves' hyperthyroidism and ophthalmopathy. RNA transcripts provided the source from which TCR beta CDR3 regions were amplified. The study used the HTBI primer set for a first-round RT-PCR of the TCR CDR3. One entry per CDR3 protein results from TCRdb running MiXCR on the multiplex PCR reads. Found here are 600,000 to 750,000 distinct CDR3 sequences, around 15% of them singletons; the top ten hold 15% to 17%. The sample comprised blood. The origin of the receptors is a man over 45 with Graves' hyperthyroidism.

This rearrangement joins TRBV19 to TRBJ2-3; 7 bases align to TRBD2. Looked up from germline, CDR1 is LNHDA and CDR2 is SQIVND (reference sequence). The CDR3 runs 16 residues. The V and J ends lost 0 bases and 0 bases, in that order; junction bases with no gene match: 3. CDR3 DNA: TGTGCCAGTAGTATAGATCTAGCGGCTAGCACAGATACGCAGTATTTT. This translates into CASSIDLAASTDTQYF.

The chain joins TRBV10-2 to TRBJ2-1; D possibly matches TRBD1 or TRBD2 (6 bases each). With 10 bases removed from V and 7 bases from J, the gap between germline ends came to 23 bases. Germline CDR1 WSHSY, CDR2 SAAADI. The CDR3 is made up of 15 amino acids. The DNA of the CDR3 is TGCGCCACGACGGTGGTGGGGGGCGGATATAATGAGCAGTTCTTC. It is translated as CATTVVGGGYNEQFF.

Many counts were recorded for this clonotype. V and J are TRBV28 and TRBJ2-2, with TRBD1 matching 9 bases. Germline values: CDR1 MDHEN, CDR2 SYDVKM. The V and J ends lost 8 bases and 0 bases, in that order; junction bases with no gene match: 25. CDR3 length: 22 amino acids. CDR3 protein: CASDRPAWTGDTDRTNTGELFF. The CDR3 region has the DNA TGTGCCAGCGACCGGCCCGCCTGGACAGGGGACACCGACCGTACGAACACCGGGGAGCTGTTTTTT.

The chain has TRBV4-1 and TRBJ1-1; D perhaps matches TRBD1 (6 bases). This CDR3 contains 16 residues. Germline-derived CDR1 and CDR2 are MGHRA and YSYEKL. Trimming took 1 base from V and 5 from J, leaving 17 bases between them. DNA of the CDR3: TGCGCCAGCAGCCAAGGTGACAGGATCGTGAGTACTGAAGCTTTCTTT. Encoded protein: CASSQGDRIVSTEAFF.

The V and J genes are TRBV20-1 and TRBJ2-2; a possible D gene is TRBD2 (6 bases). The CDR3 loop spans 14 amino acids. The V and J ends lost 6 bases and 6 bases respectively, with 17 bases between them. The germline CDR1 and CDR2 sequences are DFQATT and SNEGSKA (reference sequence). The CDR3 region is CSAGGTGWAGELFF. In DNA, the CDR3 is TGCAGTGCGGGAGGAACCGGATGGGCCGGGGAGCTGTTTTTT.

This clonotype occurred a few times. The rearrangement uses TRBV7-9 and TRBJ2-1; 12 bases are shared with TRBD2. Trimming took 5 bases from V and 6 from J; bases not matched to a gene: 5. The CDR3 length is 15 residues. In germline, CDR1 is SEHNR, CDR2 FQNEAQ (reference sequence). CDR3 sequence reads: CASSTTSGSPNEQFF. In DNA, the CDR3 is TGTGCCAGCAGCACGACTAGCGGGAGCCCCAATGAGCAGTTCTTC. The complete variable domain, with remaining parts taken from reference TRBV7-9 and TRBJ2-1, reads DTGVSQNPRHKITKRGQNVTFRCDPISEHNRLYWYRQTLGQGPEFLTYFQNEAQLEKSRLLSDRFSAERPKGSFSTLEIQRTEQGDSAMYLCASSTTSGSPNEQFFGPGTRLTVL.

The rearrangement joins TRBV4-1 to TRBJ2-7; D unclear. The germline V gene encodes CDR1 MGHRA and CDR2 YSYEKL. The V end was cut by 6 bases, the J end by 0 bases, with 12 bases between. This CDR3 comprises 14 residues. DNA of the CDR3: TGCGCCAGCAGGAGCAGATACACCTCCTACGAGCAGTACTTC. This gives the protein CASRSRYTSYEQYF.

This clonotype came up a few times. The rearrangement links TRBV20-1 to TRBJ1-4; TRBD1 aligns across 8 bases. The CDR3 loop spans 15 amino acids. The V segment lost 3 bases and the J segment 8 bases; nucleotides outside the gene matches: 11. Germline values: CDR1 DFQATT, CDR2 SNEGSKA (reference sequence). CDR3 region: CSARDRGQGGEKLFF. CDR3 DNA sequence: TGCAGTGCTAGGGATAGAGGACAGGGCGGGGAAAAACTGTTTTTT.

There are a few counts of this clonotype. The genes are TRBV30 and TRBJ2-5, with 12 bases fitting TRBD2. J was trimmed by 7 bases and V by 0 bases; bases with no gene match: 9. The CDR3 has 16 amino acids. Germline loops: CDR1 GTSNPN, CDR2 SVGIG (reference sequence). CDR3 DNA: TGTGCCTGGAGTGTACTAGCGGGGGGCGCAGGCGGGACCCAGTACTTC. It yields the protein CAWSVLAGGAGGTQYF.

The table lists this clonotype with a count of one. V usage is TRBV7-9 and J usage is TRBJ2-7; perhaps TRBD2 as D (7 bases). Trimming removed 5 bases at V and 3 bases at J, with 29 bases between. The CDR3 sequence is 19 residues long. Germline CDR1 reads SEHNR; CDR2 reads FQNEAQ (reference sequence). In DNA, the CDR3 is TGTGCCAGCAGCGTAGTAGGGAGGGGGGCGGAAGCTCACTACTACGAGCAGTACTTC. Protein product: CASSVVGRGAEAHYYEQYF. Supplemented by reference TRBV7-9 and TRBJ2-7, the full variable domain reads DTGVSQNPRHKITKRGQNVTFRCDPISEHNRLYWYRQTLGQGPEFLTYFQNEAQLEKSRLLSDRFSAERPKGSFSTLEIQRTEQGDSAMYLCASSVVGRGAEAHYYEQYFGPGTRLTVT.

This clonotype appeared many times. This sequence joins TRBV27 and TRBJ2-7; TRBD2 matches at 7 bases. The germline V gene encodes CDR1 MNHEY and CDR2 SMNVEV (reference sequence). The CDR3 contains 14 residues. V was clipped by 6 bases and J by 0 bases; unmatched bases: 5. CDR3 sequence: CASRAGFLSYEQYF. CDR3 nucleotide sequence: TGTGCCAGCAGAGCGGGATTTCTCTCCTACGAGCAGTACTTC.

This clonotype was seen repeatedly, ten times or more. The genes are TRBV12-3 or TRBV12-4 and TRBJ2-5; D perhaps matches TRBD2 (5 bases). This CDR3 region has 14 residues. V lost 10 bases and J lost 0, with 15 bases in between. DNA for the CDR3: TGTGCCACGGGAAACCGGACTTACCAAGAGACCCAGTACTTC. Its translation is CATGNRTYQETQYF.

This chain uses TRBV18 with TRBJ2-1; 8 bases align to TRBD2. After removal of 3 bases from V and 2 bases from J, the junction contained 3 bases not matched to a gene. Germline CDR1 and CDR2: KGHSH and LQKENI. This CDR3 is built from 15 residues. The CDR3 protein is CASSPQTSAYNEQFF. The CDR3 DNA reads as TGTGCCAGCTCACCGCAGACTAGCGCCTACAATGAGCAGTTCTTC.

This clonotype was seen repeatedly, ten times or more. This chain joins TRBV9 and TRBJ2-5; TRBD2 matches at 9 bases. V lost 0 bases, J lost 4 bases, and 10 bases stayed unmatched. The germline CDR1 and CDR2 sequences are SGDLS and YYNGEE. The CDR3 consists of 17 residues. This CDR3 reads CASSVGSSGVRVETQYF. CDR3 DNA sequence: TGTGCCAGCAGCGTAGGATCTAGCGGGGTTAGGGTAGAGACCCAGTACTTC.

In this sample, this clonotype turned up many times. This chain connects TRBV28 to TRBJ1-1, with 8 bases that match TRBD1. J lost 11 bases, V lost 2 bases, and 10 bases had no gene match. Germline V lookup: CDR1 MDHEN, CDR2 SYDVKM. This CDR3 is 14 amino acids long. This CDR3 is CASSLVRTGNMAFF. CDR3 DNA sequence: TGTGCCAGCAGTTTAGTTAGGACAGGGAATATGGCTTTCTTT.

The chain is built from TRBV20-1 and TRBJ2-1, with a possible D match to TRBD2 (5 bases). V was shortened by 7 bases and J by 5 bases, with 18 bases between the two germline ends. Germline assignment: CDR1 DFQATT and CDR2 SNEGSKA (reference sequence). CDR3 length: 14 amino acids. This chain's CDR3 is CSGKGGHGNNEQFF. The CDR3 DNA reads as TGCAGTGGAAAGGGTGGGCACGGGAACAATGAGCAGTTCTTC.

Only a few counts were recorded for this clonotype. The V and J genes are TRBV6-1 and TRBJ1-1; the D gene is possibly TRBD1 (6 bases). This CDR3 is built from 14 residues. The germline V gene has CDR1 MNHNS and CDR2 SASEGT. V was shortened by 8 bases and J by 6 bases, with 19 bases between the two germline ends. The CDR3 DNA reads as TGTGCCAGCGAAAAACGGGGGGCATGGGCTGAAGCTTTCTTT. Translating it yields CASEKRGAWAEAFF.

This clonotype has ten or more counts. CDR3 sequence reads: CASSVGESEQFF. CDR3 coding DNA: TGTGCCAGCAGCGTAGGGGAATCGGAGCAGTTCTTC. The chain joins TRBV9 to TRBJ2-1, with D unresolved. Germline V gene sequence: CDR1 SGDLS, CDR2 YYNGEE. V was pared by 0 bases and J by 10 bases, with 8 bases between. The CDR3 sequence is 12 residues long.

The chain is built from TRBV25-1 and TRBJ1-1, with TRBD1 matching 11 bases. Germline CDR1 is MGHDK and CDR2 is SYGVNS. Trimming at V came to 4 bases and at J to 3 bases, leaving 10 bases not matched to a gene. The CDR3 length is 17 residues. For the CDR3, the DNA is TGTGCCAGCAGTGGCTGGCGGGACAGGGGGGGTGACACTGAAGCTTTCTTT. Translation gives CASSGWRDRGGDTEAFF.

This clonotype was recorded at least ten times. CDR3: CASSLSPGLANNEQFF. The CDR3 coding sequence is TGTGCCAGCAGCTTATCGCCGGGACTAGCGAATAATGAGCAGTTCTTC. The V and J genes are TRBV7-9 and TRBJ2-1; 10 positions agree with TRBD2. CDR1 SEHNR and CDR2 FQNEAQ come from the germline V gene (reference sequence). The length of the CDR3 is 16 residues. Trimming cost V 2 bases and J 7 bases; bases outside gene matches: 8.

The sample holds a few counts of this clonotype. The chain combines TRBV6-1 with TRBJ2-1; the match to TRBD2 covers 9 bases. The trim removed 6 bases at V and 0 bases at J, leaving 6 bases unmatched. Germline values: CDR1 MNHNS, CDR2 SASEGT. The CDR3 totals 16 residues. CDR3 nucleotides: TGTGCCAGCAGCCAAGCGGGAGGTTCCTCCTACAATGAGCAGTTCTTC. This translates into CASSQAGGSSYNEQFF.

This clonotype was recorded many times. The J gene is TRBJ1-3, the V gene TRBV27; D possibly corresponds to TRBD1 (5 bases). V lost 4 bases to trimming and J lost 0 bases, with 10 bases between them. The CDR3 is made up of 15 amino acids. Germline CDR1 and CDR2: MNHEY and SMNVEV (reference sequence). The CDR3: CASSSSGFSGNTIYF. The CDR3, as DNA: TGTGCCAGCAGTTCATCAGGGTTCTCTGGAAACACCATATATTTT.

This clonotype was detected many times. The chain employs TRBV27 and TRBJ2-7; D is perhaps TRBD2 (5 bases). Looked up from germline, CDR1 is MNHEY and CDR2 is SMNVEV (reference sequence). CDR3 length: 14 amino acids. V was pared by 6 bases and J by 6 bases, with 18 bases between. The CDR3 is CASSPTFLAVEQYF. CDR3 bases: TGTGCCAGCAGCCCCACCTTCCTAGCTGTCGAGCAGTACTTC.

The V gene is TRBV20-1, the J gene TRBJ2-7; TRBD2 agrees at 7 bases. There are 14 residues in the CDR3. Germline V gene sequence: CDR1 DFQATT, CDR2 SNEGSKA (reference sequence). The V and J ends lost 6 bases and 5 bases, in that order; junction bases with no gene match: 13. The CDR3 DNA sequence: TGCAGTGCGCAGCAACGGCGGGAGTTAAACGAGCAGTACTTC. Protein product: CSAQQRRELNEQYF.

The chain recombines TRBV12-3 or TRBV12-4 with TRBJ1-6; 9 bases align to TRBD1. This CDR3 region has 16 residues. The junction had 10 bases not matched to a gene; V was cut back by 5 bases and J by 8 bases. CDR3 DNA: TGTGCCAGCAGTCTTAACCGGGACAGGGTATATTCACCCCTCCACTTT. Amino acid sequence: CASSLNRDRVYSPLHF.

The genes are TRBV3-1 and TRBJ2-1; 8 bases fit TRBD2. Germline CDR1 and CDR2: LGHDT and YNNKEL (reference sequence). V dropped 0 bases and J dropped 4; count of bases not matched to a gene: 5. CDR3 size: 16 residues. This chain's CDR3 is CASSQEVLAVYNEQFF. CDR3 nucleotide sequence: TGTGCCAGCAGCCAAGAAGTACTAGCGGTGTACAATGAGCAGTTCTTC.

Regarding this clonotype: A much more abundant neighbour one base away suggests this may be a read error. The V call is TRBV12-3 or TRBV12-4, the J call TRBJ1-5, with 10 bases matching TRBD1. There are 16 residues in the CDR3. The V segment lost 5 bases and the J segment 2 bases; nucleotides outside the gene matches: 6. CDR3 protein: CASSNRTGGGNQPQHF. CDR3 sequence (DNA): TGTGCCAGCAGTAACCGGACAGGGGGAGGCAATCAGCCCCAGCATTTT.

For this clonotype: A much larger clone is a single base away; this may be a read error. V usage is TRBV7-2 and J usage is TRBJ2-1; the D is unclear. V dropped 7 bases and J dropped 9 bases, with 10 bases sitting between them. The CDR3 runs 11 residues. Germline CDR1 and CDR2: SGHTA and FQGNSA. The CDR3 DNA follows: TGTGCCAGCAACCCTGTTATTGAGCAGTTCTTC. Translation: CASNPVIEQFF.